A selection of T cell receptor beta chains follows, all from one sample in a study of blood T cell repertoires in COVID-19. TCRdb's table, derived via immunoSEQ multiplex PCR, lists solely in-frame clones and lacks some. The sample comprises roughly 99,000 clones, around 89% of which are singletons, and approximately 5% rests with the top ten. Sequencing was done on a sample of peripheral blood. The receptor source for this set is a man aged 35-49 years with active or convalescent COVID-19. The CDR3 runs from the conserved cysteine through the conserved F or W. A D gene is named only where the DNA matches it firmly. Some rows mark clone size as missing; the rest say once, few, many or name a class of expanded clone.

size	V	D	J	CDR3	DNA
NA	TRBV7-2	TRBD2	TRBJ2-7	CASSGTAGASYEQYF	TGTGCCAGCAGCGGCACAGCGGGGGCCTCCTACGAGCAGTACTTC
few	TRBV19	TRBD2	TRBJ2-1	CASSFKSGTSGGNEQFF	TGTGCCAGTAGTTTCAAGTCCGGGACTAGCGGGGGGAATGAGCAGTTCTTC
NA	TRBV7-2	NA	TRBJ1-2	CASSLRGSYGYTF	TGTGCCAGCAGCTTAAGGGGCAGCTATGGCTACACCTTC
NA	TRBV7-3	TRBD2	TRBJ2-2	CASSFSGANTGELFF	TGTGCCAGCAGCTTTAGCGGGGCGAACACCGGGGAGCTGTTTTTT
NA	TRBV7-2	NA	TRBJ2-2	CASSLGIPGELFF	TGTGCCAGCAGCTTAGGTATCCCCGGGGAGCTGTTTTTT
NA	TRBV7-2	TRBD1	TRBJ2-5	CASSSRQGAWETQYF	TGTGCCAGCAGCAGTAGACAGGGGGCTTGGGAGACCCAGTACTTC
NA	TRBV30	NA	TRBJ1-3	CAWSPGQGNTIYF	TGTGCCTGGAGCCCCGGACAGGGAAACACCATATATTTT
NA	TRBV12-1	NA	TRBJ1-1	CASSPSQGAFRTEAFF	TGTGCCAGCAGTCCCTCCCAGGGGGCGTTTCGAACTGAAGCTTTCTTT
few	TRBV9	NA	TRBJ1-2	CASSSHGGSYGYTF	TGTGCCAGCAGCTCCCACGGGGGGTCCTATGGCTACACCTTC
NA	TRBV5-1	NA	TRBJ2-7	CASRYAGSSYEQYF	TGCGCCAGCAGGTATGCGGGTAGCTCCTACGAGCAGTACTTC
NA	TRBV6-2/TRBV6-3	NA	TRBJ2-2	CASSEGVRRIGELFF	TGTGCCAGCAGTGAGGGTGTTCGAAGGATCGGGGAGCTGTTTTTT
NA	TRBV5-1	TRBD2	TRBJ2-7	CASSRTSGSYEQYF	TGCGCCAGCAGCCGGACTAGCGGGAGCTACGAGCAGTACTTC
NA	TRBV27	NA	TRBJ2-2	CASSPVPGELFF	TGTGCCAGCAGTCCCGTCCCCGGGGAGCTGTTTTTT
NA	TRBV28	NA	TRBJ1-2	CASRPVDLENYGYTF	TGTGCCAGCAGGCCCGTTGACTTAGAGAACTATGGCTACACCTTC
NA	TRBV10-2	NA	TRBJ1-2	CASSESGHPKSYTF	TGCGCCAGCAGTGAGTCGGGACATCCTAAGAGCTACACCTTC
NA	TRBV11-1	NA	TRBJ2-7	CASSSRYEQYF	TGTGCCAGCAGCTCTCGCTACGAGCAGTACTTC
NA	TRBV14	TRBD2	TRBJ2-2	CASSQDVTSGSTGELFF	TGTGCCAGCAGCCAAGATGTGACTAGCGGGAGTACCGGGGAGCTGTTTTTT
NA	TRBV6-6	TRBD1	TRBJ1-2	CASYRGDRGGYTF	TGTGCCAGCTACAGGGGGGATCGTGGCGGCTACACCTTC
NA	TRBV30	NA	TRBJ1-1	CAWSTPAVLTEAFF	TGTGCCTGGAGTACTCCCGCCGTGCTCACTGAAGCTTTCTTT
NA	TRBV30	TRBD1	TRBJ1-2	CAWSRQGIGYTF	TGTGCCTGGAGTAGACAGGGTATTGGCTACACCTTC
NA	TRBV29-1	NA	TRBJ1-2	CSVEDRRTIYGYTF	TGCAGCGTTGAAGATCGAAGGACAATCTATGGCTACACCTTC
once	TRBV5-1	NA	TRBJ2-1	CASSLVGGSSYNEQFF	TGCGCCAGCAGCTTGGTGGGGGGTAGCTCCTACAATGAGCAGTTCTTC
NA	TRBV19	TRBD1	TRBJ2-7	CASSIGTGVSYEQYF	TGTGCCAGTAGTATAGGGACAGGGGTCTCCTACGAGCAGTACTTC
NA	TRBV28	TRBD1	TRBJ1-3	CASSYRGSSGNTIYF	TGTGCCAGCAGTTACAGGGGGTCCTCTGGAAACACCATATATTTT
NA	TRBV7-9	NA	TRBJ2-3	CASSGGYTDTQYF	TGTGCCAGCAGCGGAGGATACACAGATACGCAGTATTTT
few	TRBV15	NA	TRBJ1-5	CATSASEAYSNQPQHF	TGTGCCACCAGCGCAAGTGAGGCTTATAGCAATCAGCCCCAGCATTTT
NA	TRBV28	NA	TRBJ2-5	CASSQAIPKTQYF	TGTGCCAGCAGTCAAGCGATTCCCAAGACCCAGTACTTC
NA	TRBV19	TRBD1	TRBJ1-6	CASSLSGQGALYSPLHF	TGTGCCAGCTCGCTCTCGGGACAGGGGGCCCTTTATTCACCCCTCCACTTT
NA	TRBV14	NA	TRBJ2-7	CASSLLGAVFEQYF	TGTGCCAGCAGCCTTCTGGGGGCAGTTTTCGAGCAGTACTTC
NA	TRBV7-2	TRBD2	TRBJ2-1	CASSLGLAGAENEQFF	TGTGCCAGCAGCTTGGGCCTAGCGGGAGCAGAGAATGAGCAGTTCTTC
once	TRBV10-3	NA	TRBJ2-7	CAISPSFYEQYF	TGTGCCATCAGTCCGTCTTTCTACGAGCAGTACTTC
NA	TRBV7-9	TRBD1	TRBJ2-7	CASSSLTGGAGSEQYF	TGTGCCAGCAGCTCCTTGACAGGGGGCGCTGGGTCCGAGCAGTACTTC
NA	TRBV28	NA	TRBJ1-1	CASIPRSTGGWGTEAFF	TGTGCCAGCATCCCAAGGAGTACCGGAGGTTGGGGCACTGAAGCTTTCTTT
NA	TRBV27	NA	TRBJ2-1	CASSLRLAHSYNEQFF	TGTGCCAGCAGTTTAAGGCTAGCGCATAGCTACAATGAGCAGTTCTTC
NA	TRBV6-2/TRBV6-3	NA	TRBJ2-4	CASSYSSRDLAKNIQYF	TGTGCCAGCAGTTACTCTTCGCGGGACCTAGCCAAAAACATTCAGTACTTC
NA	TRBV27	NA	TRBJ1-5	CASSLSPGISNQPQHF	TGTGCCAGCAGTTTAAGTCCAGGGATAAGCAATCAGCCCCAGCATTTT
NA	TRBV7-2	TRBD2	TRBJ2-1	CASSLVASGRPNEQFF	TGTGCCAGCAGCTTAGTGGCTAGCGGGAGGCCCAATGAGCAGTTCTTC
NA	TRBV5-1	NA	TRBJ1-1	CASRIQGNTEAFF	TGCGCCAGCAGAATTCAGGGGAACACTGAAGCTTTCTTT
NA	TRBV6-5	TRBD1	TRBJ1-5	CASSMQGDFQPQHF	TGTGCCAGCAGTATGCAGGGGGATTTCCAGCCCCAGCATTTT
NA	TRBV11-2	TRBD2	TRBJ2-1	CASSALAGLYNEQFF	TGTGCCAGCAGCGCACTAGCGGGGCTCTACAATGAGCAGTTCTTC
NA	TRBV27	TRBD1	TRBJ2-7	CASRGTGDSHEQYF	TGTGCCAGCAGGGGGACAGGGGACTCCCACGAGCAGTACTTC
NA	TRBV10-3	NA	TRBJ1-2	CAISESRGGRYYGYTF	TGTGCCATCAGTGAGTCGAGGGGGGGACGGTACTATGGCTACACCTTC